This passage covers 5 T cell receptor beta chains from one sample sequenced in a study of radiotherapy plus CTLA-4 blockade in lung cancer. Clones were sequenced by immunoSEQ multiplex PCR, and TCRdb holds only the in-frame ones, with some missing. The sample carries about 43,000 clones, about 67% recorded once. The starting material was peripheral blood, obtained from a patient treated with radiotherapy plus ipilimumab. The receptors originated from a human donor with non-small cell lung cancer who had a partial response to radiotherapy plus ipilimumab.

CDR3 sequence: CASSRGTTLNEKLFF. The CDR3 DNA is TGTGCCAGCAGCCGTGGGACAACCCTCAATGAAAAACTGTTTTTT. The rearrangement joins TRBV6-1 to TRBJ1-4; weak D call: TRBD1 (6 bases). With 6 bases removed from V and 5 bases from J, the gap between germline ends came to 16 bases. Germline CDR1 and CDR2: MNHNS and SASEGT. The CDR3 spans 15 residues.

The rearrangement uses TRBV7-8 and TRBJ2-2, with 8 positions matching TRBD1. Trimming took 5 bases from V and 6 from J; bases not matched to a gene: 5. Germline V gene lookup returns CDR1 SGHVS and CDR2 FQNEAQ. The CDR3 totals 14 residues. CDR3 amino acids: CASSRMTGAGELFF. The CDR3 DNA sequence: TGTGCCAGCAGCCGTATGACAGGGGCCGGGGAGCTGTTTTTT.

The J gene is TRBJ1-1, the V gene TRBV5-4; weak D call: TRBD1 (6 bases). CDR1 and CDR2 from the germline V gene are SGHNT and YYREEE (reference sequence). The CDR3 is 14 residues long. With 5 bases removed from V and 8 bases from J, the gap between germline ends came to 19 bases. In DNA form, the CDR3 reads TGTGCCAGCAGTCCTGGGGCGGGGGCTGCGGAAGCTTTCTTT. Residues: CASSPGAGAAEAFF.

This clone was detected a few times. This chain links TRBV19 with TRBJ2-5; D perhaps matches TRBD2 (6 bases). V was trimmed by 7 bases and J by 2 bases, leaving 17 bases between them. The CDR3 runs 15 residues. CDR1 is LNHDA and CDR2 is SQIVND in the germline V gene (reference sequence). This CDR3 reads CASKRRGAGQETQYF. The CDR3 DNA follows: TGTGCCAGTAAGAGACGGGGAGCGGGTCAAGAGACCCAGTACTTC.

This chain links TRBV25-1 with TRBJ1-6; D is unclear. The CDR3 length is 16 residues. Germline-derived CDR1 and CDR2 are MGHDK and SYGVNS. Trimming shortened V by 6 bases and J by 10 bases, and 22 bases separated the two germline ends. Written as DNA, the CDR3 is TGTGCCAGCAGGGTCAGAACAGAGAATCTAAGGTCACCCCTCCACTTT. Translating it yields CASRVRTENLRSPLHF. Complete variable domain (other parts from reference TRBV25-1 and TRBJ1-6): EADIYQTPRYLVIGTGKKITLECSQTMGHDKMYWYQQDPGMELHLIHYSYGVNSTEKGDLSSESTVSRIRTEHFPLTLESARPSHTSQYLCASRVRTENLRSPLHFGNGTRLTVT.